Reported below is one TCR beta chain. V lost 3 bases to trimming and J lost 5 bases; unmatched junction nucleotides: 1. CDR3 length: 14 residues. Germline CDR1 reads SGHRS; CDR2 reads YFSETQ. These data originate in a study of blood T cell repertoires in COVID-19. Across the whole study: Nucleic acid was either cDNA or gDNA, and it came from T cells, B-cell-depleted T cells, or PBMCs.

Authors' data handling: The authors estimated nucleated cell counts from reference gene primer amplification. The table came from immunoSEQ multiplex PCR; TCRdb's copy has only in-frame clones and leaves some out. The DNA gave D and trimming, while V, J and clone size come from that table. The repertoire holds 390,000 or so clones, with around 89% as singletons. The specimen was peripheral blood. The sequence derives from a man younger than 35 with active or convalescent COVID-19. The V gene is TRBV5-1, the J gene TRBJ2-7; 14 bases fit TRBD2. CDR3 protein: CASSSGLAGDEQYF. The CDR3 DNA reads as TGCGCCAGCAGCTCGGGACTAGCGGGAGACGAGCAGTACTTC. Together with reference TRBV5-1 and TRBJ2-7, the CDR3 gives the full variable domain: KAGVTQTPRYLIKTRGQQVTLSCSPISGHRSVSWYQQTPGQGLQFLFEYFSETQRNKGNFPGRFSGRQFSNSRSEMNVSTLELGDSALYLCASSSGLAGDEQYFGPGTRLTVT.